Each of the 17 T cell receptor beta chains below was sequenced from the same sample in a study of cytomegalovirus exposure and HLA in healthy donors. Researchers ran the PCR with 60 Vbeta and 13 Jbeta primers. TCRdb keeps only in-frame clones here, not all; method: immunoSEQ multiplex PCR. The data show under 100,000 clones, roughly 70% seen once. The sequenced sample consisted of PBMCs. These receptors all come from a man between 35 and 55 years old in good health and CMV-seronegative.

With regard to this clone: A read error may produce the germline difference seen at one junction end. The gene calls are TRBV30 and TRBJ2-1; no definite D call. The CDR3 contains 11 residues. Germline V gives CDR1 GTSNPN, CDR2 SVGIG (reference sequence). The CDR3 nucleotides read TGTGCCTGGAGTCAAGACAATGAGCAATTCTTC. It yields the protein CAWSQDNEQFF.

The chain uses TRBV5-1 and TRBJ1-4, with D possibly being TRBD1 (5 bases). The germline V gene encodes CDR1 SGHRS and CDR2 YFSETQ. V lost 4 bases and J 4 bases, leaving 14 bases between the germline ends. This CDR3 has 15 amino acids. The DNA of the CDR3 is TGCGCCAGCAGCGATCCTGGGGCTCGTAATGAAAAACTGTTTTTT. Translation: CASSDPGARNEKLFF.

The chain links TRBV4-3 to TRBJ1-6, with TRBD1 matching over 9 bases. CDR3 length: 16 amino acids. From germline, CDR1 is LGHNA and CDR2 YSLEER. V was clipped by 0 bases and J by 10 bases; unmatched bases: 7. CDR3 region: CASSQDGTGKLSPLHF. The CDR3 bases are TGCGCCAGCAGCCAAGATGGGACAGGGAAATTGTCACCCCTCCACTTT.

This chain joins TRBV2 and TRBJ2-5, with D uncertain. The germline gives CDR1 SNHLY, CDR2 FYNNEI. This CDR3 comprises 14 residues. Trimming took 9 bases from V and 3 from J, leaving 17 bases between them. Written as DNA, the CDR3 is TGTGCCAGGGATGTCCGAGACACTGAAGAGACCCAGTACTTC. It yields the protein CARDVRDTEETQYF.

The rearrangement links TRBV5-1 to TRBJ2-3; D may be TRBD2 (5 bases). Deletions cut 6 bases from V and 0 bases from J, with 17 bases between. This CDR3 has 16 residues. CDR1 SGHRS and CDR2 YFSETQ come from the germline V gene. This CDR3 is CASTPRGQPSTDTQYF. The CDR3 DNA is TGCGCCAGCACCCCCCGCGGGCAGCCGAGCACAGATACGCAGTATTTT.

The V call is TRBV14, the J call TRBJ2-1; 12 bases agree with TRBD2. Trimming at V came to 10 bases and at J to 0 bases, leaving 13 bases not matched to a gene. Germline V gene data show CDR1 as SGHDN and CDR2 as FVKESK. The CDR3 totals 18 residues. This chain's CDR3 is CATGPLAGGPSSYNEQFF. CDR3 bases: TGTGCCACCGGTCCACTAGCGGGGGGTCCGAGCTCCTACAATGAGCAGTTCTTC.

This clone was found a few times. The J gene is TRBJ1-1, the V gene TRBV7-9; D not certain. CDR3 length: 14 residues. Looked up from germline, CDR1 is SEHNR and CDR2 is FQNEAQ (reference sequence). Trimming removed 5 bases from V and 6 bases from J, with 16 bases in between. The CDR3 DNA sequence: TGTGCCAGCAGCCCTACGTCCGGGGTTTCTGAAGCTTTCTTT. This sequence encodes CASSPTSGVSEAFF.

This chain connects TRBV4-3 to TRBJ1-5; D not resolved. This CDR3 has 16 residues. With 0 bases removed from V and 3 bases from J, the gap between germline ends came to 12 bases. From germline, CDR1 is LGHNA and CDR2 YSLEER. CDR3 sequence: CASSQDTWAVNQPQHF. The CDR3 DNA reads as TGCGCCAGCAGCCAAGATACCTGGGCCGTCAATCAGCCCCAGCATTTT.

This clone was detected once. The V call is TRBV25-1, the J call TRBJ2-1; D is undetermined. The CDR3 contains 13 residues. V lost 5 bases to trimming and J lost 6 bases, with 11 bases between them. CDR1 is MGHDK and CDR2 is SYGVNS in the germline V gene. In nucleotides, the CDR3 is TGTGCCAGCAGTCAACCGGTTGGCAATGAGCAGTTCTTC. This codes for CASSQPVGNEQFF.

There are a few counts of this clone. The chain has TRBV30 and TRBJ1-3; no reliable D call. V shed 0 bases and J shed 5 bases, with 11 bases lying between them. Per germline, CDR1 GTSNPN and CDR2 SVGIG (reference sequence). The CDR3 extends over 14 amino acids. CDR3 amino acids: CAWSVERERNTIYF. DNA for the CDR3: TGTGCCTGGAGTGTCGAGAGGGAGAGAAACACCATATATTTT.

This rearrangement joins TRBV28 to TRBJ1-6, with 7 nucleotides matching TRBD1. Trimming removed 6 bases from V and 16 bases from J; junction bases left unmatched: 18. The CDR3 runs 15 residues. Germline values: CDR1 MDHEN, CDR2 SYDVKM. Here the CDR3 DNA reads TGTGCCAGCAGCCGGACTGGGACAGCTCCAAGTGGGCTCCACTTT. Its protein is CASSRTGTAPSGLHF.

The V gene is TRBV4-1, the J gene TRBJ2-4; possibly TRBD2 for D (5 bases). CDR3 length: 17 amino acids. Per germline, CDR1 MGHRA and CDR2 YSYEKL. V lost 1 base, J lost 0 bases, and 13 bases lay in between. For the CDR3, the DNA is TGCGCCAGCAGCCAAGTGTCGGGGTGGGGAGCCAAAAACATTCAGTACTTC. Amino acid sequence: CASSQVSGWGAKNIQYF.

The chain has TRBV7-9 and TRBJ1-2; 8 positions match TRBD1. Losses at the gene ends were 6 bases for V and 8 bases for J; bases not matched to a gene: 8. The CDR3 length is 13 residues. Germline V gene sequence: CDR1 SEHNR, CDR2 FQNEAQ (reference sequence). Here the CDR3 reads CASRIPGGWGYTF. CDR3 in DNA: TGTGCCAGCAGAATTCCAGGGGGCTGGGGCTACACCTTC.

CDR3 sequence reads: CASSQARLYNEQFF. CDR3 in DNA: TGCGCCAGCAGCCAAGCCCGACTATACAATGAGCAGTTCTTC. This chain links TRBV4-3 with TRBJ2-1, with TRBD2 as a possible D gene (5 bases). Germline CDR1 reads LGHNA; CDR2 reads YSLEER. This CDR3 region has 14 residues. V lost 1 base to trimming and J lost 4 bases, with 8 bases between them.

This rearrangement joins TRBV4-1 to TRBJ2-7; 7 bases map to TRBD1. This CDR3 spans 15 amino acids. J gave up 1 base and V 5 bases, and 8 bases lay outside the gene matches. Germline V gene data show CDR1 as MGHRA and CDR2 as YSYEKL. The DNA for the CDR3 is TGCGCCAGCAGCTACACCCCGGGACAGTCCTACGAGCAGTACTTC. It encodes CASSYTPGQSYEQYF.

This chain links TRBV5-1 with TRBJ1-3; 7 bases match TRBD1. Germline loops: CDR1 SGHRS, CDR2 YFSETQ. Trimming cost V 4 bases and J 2 bases; bases outside gene matches: 6. The CDR3 is 15 amino acids. CDR3 sequence (DNA): TGCGCCAGCAGCGTTGATCAGGGGGCTGGAAACACCATATATTTT. It codes for CASSVDQGAGNTIYF.

The chain couples TRBV11-1 to TRBJ2-3; 10 bases align to TRBD2. The germline CDR1 and CDR2 sequences are SGHAT and FQDESV (reference sequence). The CDR3 is made up of 18 amino acids. Trimming at V came to 5 bases and at J to 5 bases, leaving 16 bases not matched to a gene. The CDR3 nucleotides read TGTGCCAGCAGCCCGGAGATACTAGCGGGGCTCATTAGAGATACGCAGTATTTT. As protein: CASSPEILAGLIRDTQYF.